These 15 T cell receptor beta chains share one sample of origin, sequenced in a study of blood T cell repertoires in COVID-19. The assay was immunoSEQ multiplex PCR, and TCRdb's table has in-frame clones only and misses some. The table lists around 80,000 clones, approximately 85% of them singletons. Sequenced: peripheral blood. These receptors came from a man in his forties or fifties with COVID-19, enrolled during active disease.

The genes are TRBV4-1 and TRBJ2-2; the match to TRBD1 covers 9 bases. Germline loops: CDR1 MGHRA, CDR2 YSYEKL. The CDR3 extends over 15 amino acids. J was trimmed by 7 bases and V by 2 bases; bases with no gene match: 5. The DNA for the CDR3 is TGCGCCAGCAGCCAACGGGACAGGGTAGGCGGGGAGCTGTTTTTT. Translating it yields CASSQRDRVGGELFF.

The chain combines TRBV7-2 with TRBJ2-7, with 8 bases identical to TRBD2. J gave up 3 bases and V 5 bases, and 12 bases lay outside the gene matches. Per germline, CDR1 SGHTA and CDR2 FQGNSA. CDR3 size: 16 residues. The CDR3 spells CASSLVGGDGIYEQYF. The DNA for the CDR3 is TGTGCCAGCAGCCTAGTCGGGGGGGACGGCATCTACGAGCAGTACTTC.

This chain uses TRBV7-8 with TRBJ2-1; D gene ambiguous. From germline, CDR1 is SGHVS and CDR2 FQNEAQ. This CDR3 has 16 residues. V was cut by 5 bases and J by 0 bases, with 14 bases left in between. The CDR3 DNA follows: TGTGCCAGCAGCCCGAACCGGTTTAGCTCCTACAATGAGCAGTTCTTC. Protein product: CASSPNRFSSYNEQFF. Variable domain in full (rest from reference TRBV7-8 and TRBJ2-1): GAGVSQSPRYKVAKRGQDVALRCDPISGHVSLFWYQQALGQGPEFLTYFQNEAQLDKSGLPSDRFFAERPEGSVSTLKIQRTQQEDSAVYLCASSPNRFSSYNEQFFGPGTRLTVL.

This chain uses TRBV7-2 with TRBJ2-7; D gene ambiguous. V lost 1 base to trimming and J lost 9 bases, with 10 bases between them. The CDR3 spans 12 residues. The germline V gene has CDR1 SGHTA and CDR2 FQGNSA. The CDR3 DNA follows: TGTGCCAGCAGCTTAGTTGCGTCCGGGCAGTACTTC. This encodes CASSLVASGQYF.

The genes are TRBV5-6 and TRBJ1-3; D is undetermined. Trimming took off 4 bases at V and 0 bases at J, with 17 bases between the two ends. The CDR3 loop spans 17 amino acids. Germline V gene data show CDR1 as SGHDT and CDR2 as YYEEEE. CDR3 protein: CASSDVGQAFSGNTIYF. The DNA for the CDR3 is TGTGCCAGCAGCGATGTGGGTCAGGCCTTCTCTGGAAACACCATATATTTT.

There are a few counts of this clone. The rearrangement joins TRBV6-4 to TRBJ2-3, with 10 bases fitting TRBD2. Trimming removed 4 bases from V and 5 bases from J; junction bases left unmatched: 6. The CDR3 has 15 residues. The V gene's germline CDR1 is MRHNA and CDR2 SNTAGT. CDR3 protein: CASSVEREGVDTQYF. CDR3 coding DNA: TGTGCCAGCAGTGTGGAGCGGGAGGGCGTAGATACGCAGTATTTT.

The chain links TRBV7-2 to TRBJ1-1; 8 nucleotides line up with TRBD1. V was clipped by 1 base and J by 5 bases; unmatched bases: 6. The CDR3 is made up of 15 amino acids. Germline V gene data show CDR1 as SGHTA and CDR2 as FQGNSA. CDR3 in DNA: TGTGCCAGCAGCTTAGTCGGGACAGGTAGGACTGAAGCTTTCTTT. Protein sequence: CASSLVGTGRTEAFF.

This clone turned up a few times. The J gene is TRBJ2-7, the V gene TRBV29-1; 9 nucleotides align to TRBD1. From germline, CDR1 is SQVTM and CDR2 ANQGSEA. With 4 bases clipped from V and 2 bases from J, the junction kept 3 bases outside the gene matches. CDR3 length equals 13 residues. CDR3 loop: CSVGDREPYEQYF. The CDR3 DNA reads TGCAGCGTTGGGGACAGGGAGCCCTACGAGCAGTACTTC.

The chain employs TRBV16 and TRBJ1-5, with D unclear. This CDR3 contains 15 residues. V was trimmed by 0 bases and J by 0 bases, leaving 6 bases between them. Germline V gives CDR1 KGHSY, CDR2 FQNENV. In DNA form, the CDR3 reads TGTGCCAGCAGCCAATCCGTAGATAGCAATCAGCCCCAGCATTTT. This gives the protein CASSQSVDSNQPQHF. The variable domain in full, completed from reference TRBV16 and TRBJ1-5, reads GEEVAQTPKHLVRGEGQKAKLYCAPIKGHSYVFWYQQVLKNEFKFLISFQNENVFDETGMPKERFSAKCLPNSPCSLEIQATKLEDSAVYFCASSQSVDSNQPQHFGDGTRLSIL.

The chain joins TRBV30 to TRBJ1-2; a possible D gene is TRBD1 (5 bases). V lost 2 bases and J 1 base, leaving 8 bases between the germline ends. Germline CDR1 and CDR2: GTSNPN and SVGIG (reference sequence). This CDR3 is built from 13 residues. CDR3 protein: CAWSRDSNYGYTF. CDR3 nucleotides: TGTGCCTGGAGTCGTGACAGTAACTATGGCTACACCTTC.

This rearrangement joins TRBV6-1 to TRBJ1-6, with D possibly matching TRBD1 (6 bases). The germline V gene encodes CDR1 MNHNS and CDR2 SASEGT. This CDR3 has 18 residues. The ends were cut back, 4 bases at V and 0 bases at J, with 16 bases in the middle. CDR3 sequence (DNA): TGTGCCAGCAGTGGACAGGACCCTCGGAGCTCCTATAATTCACCCCTCCACTTT. Protein: CASSGQDPRSSYNSPLHF.

This chain connects TRBV3-1 (or the pseudogene TRBV3-2) to TRBJ2-1; D not certain. The CDR3 totals 12 residues. V gave up 1 base and J gave up 8 bases, with 6 bases separating them. Germline loops: CDR1 LGHDT, CDR2 YNNKEL (reference sequence). This CDR3 reads CASSQGFDEQFF. Here the CDR3 DNA reads TGTGCCAGCAGCCAAGGTTTCGATGAGCAGTTCTTC.

J is TRBJ2-1 and V is TRBV3-1 (or the pseudogene TRBV3-2); 11 positions match TRBD2. Trimming cost V 3 bases and J 5 bases; bases outside gene matches: 9. Germline CDR1 and CDR2: LGHDT and YNNKEL (reference sequence). The CDR3 spans 17 residues. CDR3 nucleotide sequence: TGTGCCAGCAGCCACCCTCCGGGACTAGCGGATCACAATGAGCAGTTCTTC. Translation: CASSHPPGLADHNEQFF.

The rearrangement uses TRBV6-1 and TRBJ2-7; tentatively, D is TRBD1 (7 bases). Germline CDR1 reads MNHNS; CDR2 reads SASEGT. Trimming removed 3 bases at V and 6 bases at J, with 18 bases between. The CDR3 totals 15 residues. This CDR3 is CASSDSVRGAPEQYF. CDR3 in DNA: TGTGCCAGCAGTGATAGTGTCAGGGGGGCCCCCGAGCAGTACTTC.

The chain has TRBV5-1 and TRBJ1-1; 9 bases match TRBD1. The germline V gene encodes CDR1 SGHRS and CDR2 YFSETQ. This CDR3 has 16 residues. The junction had 11 bases not matched to a gene; V was cut back by 4 bases and J by 4 bases. CDR3 residues: CASSRRDRELGTEAFF. The CDR3 nucleotides read TGCGCCAGCAGCAGGAGGGACAGGGAGCTGGGCACTGAAGCTTTCTTT.